This T cell receptor (beta chain) derives from a study of vaccination effects on CD4 cells after COVID-19. As regards this clone: What it binds is not known.

Under the ViraFEST assay, PBMC were stimulated with viral peptide pools so that antigen-specific CD4+ T cells expanded. Sequencing was performed afterwards. Subsequent to a culture period of 10 to 11 days, CD4+ T cells were isolated. The vaccine given was either BNT162b2 or mRNA-1273, in two doses. Vaccine recipients lacked prior SARS-CoV-2 infection and had negative nucleocapsid antibodies. This CDR3 is built from 13 residues. Unmatched junction bases numbered 8, after V lost 6 bases and J lost 7 bases. Germline values: CDR1 MNHEY, CDR2 SVGAGI. TCRdb's copy holds only in-frame clones and misses some; the assay was immunoSEQ multiplex PCR. The sample shows around 67,000 clones, about 80% of them seen only once.

V gene TRBV6-5 combines with J gene TRBJ1-2, with TRBD1 matching 7 bases. This receptor was taken from a human donor who received a COVID-19 vaccine. The material was CD4+ T cells from PBMCs cultured with HCoV-229E spike peptides, obtained after COVID-19 vaccination. The CDR3, as DNA: TGTGCCAGCAGAAGAGACAGGGCGGGTGGCTACACCTTC. Translating gives CASRRDRAGGYTF.